A few counts support the clone carrying this T cell receptor beta chain. The data were obtained in a study of T cell repertoires in cytomegalovirus infection. Trimming left V 5 bases short and J 4 bases short, with 14 bases between. The CDR3 contains 13 residues. The germline CDR1 and CDR2 sequences are DFQATT and SNEGSKA (reference sequence). MiXCR, run by TCRdb on the reads, gives a single entry per CDR3 protein. The table records 200,000 to 300,000 distinct CDR3 sequences, roughly an eighth of them present only once. The material sequenced was PBMCs. This TCR was recovered from a human donor in good health (CMV status not recorded). Some clones in this sample may be carry-over from other donors' samples. The chain uses TRBV20-1 and TRBJ1-2; TRBD1 is a possible D gene (5 bases). CDR3 sequence reads: CSAGANQGYGYTF. CDR3 in DNA: TGCAGTGCTGGGGCGAACCAGGGCTATGGCTACACCTTC.